A single sample is the source of the 31 T cell receptor beta chains below, sequenced in a study of cytomegalovirus exposure and HLA in healthy donors. The study ran its PCR with 60 Vbeta and 13 Jbeta primers. Clones were read by immunoSEQ multiplex PCR, and TCRdb kept only the in-frame ones, dropping some. The sample lists around 150,000 clones, approximately 86% occurring once. Input material: PBMCs. These receptors were collected from a woman aged 18 to 35 in good health and CMV-seronegative.

The J gene is TRBJ1-2, the V gene TRBV13; tentatively, D is TRBD1 (6 bases). The germline V gene encodes CDR1 PRHDT and CDR2 FYEKMQ (reference sequence). Trimming removed 7 bases at V and 2 bases at J, with 20 bases between. This CDR3 is 16 amino acids long. The CDR3 loop reads CASIQGGGGQNYGYTF. CDR3 nucleotide sequence: TGTGCCAGCATCCAGGGCGGGGGGGGGCAGAACTATGGCTACACCTTC.

The chain combines TRBV5-1 with TRBJ2-4; 8 bases line up with TRBD1. Germline CDR1 SGHRS, CDR2 YFSETQ. This CDR3 region has 16 residues. The junction had 15 bases not matched to a gene; V was cut back by 4 bases and J by 9 bases. The CDR3 sequence: CASSPMIDQGARIQYF. For the CDR3, the DNA is TGCGCCAGCAGCCCGATGATTGATCAGGGGGCGCGCATTCAGTACTTC.

V is TRBV5-1 and J is TRBJ1-4; D is unclear. CDR3 size: 15 residues. Trimming took 5 bases from V and 0 from J, leaving 11 bases between them. CDR1 SGHRS and CDR2 YFSETQ come from the germline V gene. The CDR3 loop is CASRPGGATNEKLFF. DNA of the CDR3: TGCGCCAGCAGACCTGGCGGGGCAACTAATGAAAAACTGTTTTTT.

The chain combines TRBV28 with TRBJ2-2; TRBD1 matches at 7 bases. CDR3 length equals 15 residues. The J segment lost 1 base and the V segment lost 6 bases, leaving 5 bases of the junction unmatched. Germline-derived CDR1 and CDR2 are MDHEN and SYDVKM. The CDR3: CASSTGQMNTGELFF. The CDR3 nucleotides read TGTGCCAGCAGCACGGGACAGATGAACACCGGGGAGCTGTTTTTT.

This sequence joins TRBV4-1 and TRBJ2-2, with 8 nucleotides matching TRBD1. CDR1 MGHRA and CDR2 YSYEKL come from the germline V gene. With 5 bases clipped from V and 1 base from J, the junction kept 6 bases outside the gene matches. The CDR3 is made up of 16 amino acids. The CDR3 protein is CASSVTGTGNTGELFF. CDR3 coding DNA: TGCGCCAGCAGCGTTACCGGGACAGGGAACACCGGGGAGCTGTTTTTT.

The chain joins TRBV19 to TRBJ1-5; the D gene is possibly TRBD1 (5 bases). The CDR3 contains 15 residues. CDR1 is LNHDA and CDR2 is SQIVND in the germline V gene (reference sequence). V was pared by 6 bases and J by 1 base, with 13 bases between. CDR3 bases: TGTGCCAGTAGGACGGGGGGAGGGAGCAATCAGCCCCAGCATTTT. Its protein product is CASRTGGGSNQPQHF.

The chain uses TRBV6-5 and TRBJ2-3, with TRBD1 as a possible D gene (5 bases). Germline V lookup: CDR1 MNHEY, CDR2 SVGAGI. Trimming cost V 2 bases and J 1 base, with 10 bases left between them. This CDR3 has 15 residues. DNA of the CDR3: TGTGCCAGCAGTTACGCCCAGGGTGGCACAGATACGCAGTATTTT. The encoded protein is CASSYAQGGTDTQYF.

J is TRBJ2-7 and V is TRBV5-5; possible D gene TRBD2, 5 bases. Trimming removed 0 bases at V and 0 bases at J, with 13 bases between. This CDR3 region has 16 residues. CDR1 SGHKS and CDR2 YYEKEE come from the germline V gene (reference sequence). CDR3 sequence: CASSLEPHGGSYEQYF. CDR3 DNA sequence: TGTGCCAGCAGCTTGGAGCCCCACGGAGGCTCCTACGAGCAGTACTTC.

This sequence joins TRBV19 and TRBJ1-5; tentative D call: TRBD1 (5 bases). In germline, CDR1 is LNHDA, CDR2 SQIVND (reference sequence). The V gene lost 3 bases and the J gene lost 3 bases, with 9 bases spanning the gap. There are 14 residues in the CDR3. The CDR3 nucleotides read TGTGCCAGTAGTATCAGGGCTATCAATCAGCCCCAGCATTTT. Translated, it gives CASSIRAINQPQHF.

V usage is TRBV4-1 and J usage is TRBJ2-1, with 8 bases that match TRBD1. CDR1 and CDR2 from the germline V gene are MGHRA and YSYEKL. With V trimmed by 4 bases and J by 5 bases, 4 bases remained unmatched. The CDR3 runs 14 residues. This chain's CDR3 is CASSLRGRDNEQFF. CDR3 coding DNA: TGCGCCAGCAGCCTCAGGGGGCGTGACAATGAGCAGTTCTTC.

CDR3 in DNA: TGTGCCAGCAGTCCAGGGGGTGAGCAGTTCTTC. The encoded protein is CASSPGGEQFF. The chain has TRBV2 and TRBJ2-1, with TRBD1 identical over 7 bases. The V and J ends lost 5 bases and 9 bases, in that order; junction bases with no gene match: 1. The CDR3 consists of 11 residues. The germline V gene has CDR1 SNHLY and CDR2 FYNNEI.

The chain has TRBV5-4 and TRBJ2-3; the match to TRBD2 covers 7 bases. Germline V gene data show CDR1 as SGHNT and CDR2 as YYREEE (reference sequence). With V trimmed by 3 bases and J by 5 bases, 9 bases remained unmatched. The CDR3 covers 15 residues. CDR3 DNA sequence: TGTGCCAGCAGCTCGAGACTAGCAGCGTTAGATACGCAGTATTTT. This encodes CASSSRLAALDTQYF.

This chain joins TRBV19 and TRBJ2-1, with TRBD2 matching 7 bases. CDR3 size: 13 residues. Losses at the gene ends were 4 bases for V and 7 bases for J; bases not matched to a gene: 4. Looked up from germline, CDR1 is LNHDA and CDR2 is SQIVND (reference sequence). CDR3 in amino acids: CASSSVGGNEQFF. The DNA of the CDR3 is TGTGCCAGTAGTAGCGTGGGAGGGAATGAGCAGTTCTTC.

The chain links TRBV28 to TRBJ1-4; TRBD1 might be the D (6 bases). In germline, CDR1 is MDHEN, CDR2 SYDVKM. CDR3 size: 13 residues. V was pared by 5 bases and J by 8 bases, with 12 bases between. The chain's CDR3 is CASSGGGEEKLFF. The CDR3 nucleotides read TGTGCCAGCAGTGGGGGGGGCGAGGAAAAACTGTTTTTT.

The chain links TRBV6-4 to TRBJ2-3, with TRBD1 identical over 10 bases. Trimming removed 2 bases from V and 3 bases from J; junction bases left unmatched: 5. The germline V gene has CDR1 MRHNA and CDR2 SNTAGT. CDR3 length equals 16 residues. CDR3 DNA sequence: TGTGCCAGCAGTGACGGAGGACAGGGGGGGACAGATACGCAGTATTTT. Translation: CASSDGGQGGTDTQYF.

CDR3 amino acids: CASSSGDWYTEAFF. Here the CDR3 DNA reads TGTGCCAGCAGTTCGGGGGACTGGTACACTGAAGCTTTCTTT. This chain uses TRBV27 with TRBJ1-1; a possible D gene is TRBD1 (5 bases). The CDR3 totals 14 residues. The germline V gene encodes CDR1 MNHEY and CDR2 SMNVEV (reference sequence). V was trimmed by 4 bases and J by 3 bases, leaving 12 bases between them.

The chain links TRBV28 to TRBJ2-2; 7 bases are shared with TRBD2. This CDR3 is built from 16 residues. The germline V gene has CDR1 MDHEN and CDR2 SYDVKM. Trimming cost V 5 bases and J 1 base; bases outside gene matches: 7. CDR3: CASSPWVAGNTGELFF. The CDR3 bases are TGTGCCAGCAGTCCTTGGGTAGCGGGGAACACCGGGGAGCTGTTTTTT.

V gene TRBV15 combines with J gene TRBJ2-7; D unresolved. This CDR3 has 16 residues. The germline V gene has CDR1 LNHNV and CDR2 YYDKDF (reference sequence). Trimming removed 3 bases at V and 4 bases at J, with 19 bases between. The CDR3: CATSSVTQMAVYEQYF. In DNA, the CDR3 is TGTGCCACCAGCAGTGTAACCCAGATGGCGGTTTACGAGCAGTACTTC.

The chain has TRBV6-5 and TRBJ2-5, with D maybe TRBD2 (6 bases). Germline CDR1 is MNHEY and CDR2 is SVGAGI. Trimming shortened V by 2 bases and J by 6 bases, and 19 bases separated the two germline ends. The CDR3 spans 16 residues. The CDR3 DNA is TGTGCCAGCAGTTACAAGGGCGGGATAGCGAGGAAGACCCAGTACTTC. Protein product: CASSYKGGIARKTQYF.

This clone was observed once. The chain links TRBV7-9 to TRBJ1-1; the D is unclear. With 1 base removed from V and 4 bases from J, the gap between germline ends came to 13 bases. The CDR3 contains 15 residues. Germline V gives CDR1 SEHNR, CDR2 FQNEAQ (reference sequence). The CDR3: CASSLVGGESTEAFF. The CDR3 DNA sequence: TGTGCCAGCAGCTTAGTGGGTGGGGAGTCCACTGAAGCTTTCTTT.

CDR3 in DNA: TGTGCCAGCAGTTTGTCCGGGACATCCCAAGAGACCCAGTACTTC. Translated, it gives CASSLSGTSQETQYF. The chain combines TRBV6-5 with TRBJ2-5, with a possible D match to TRBD1 (6 bases). This CDR3 spans 15 amino acids. Germline-derived CDR1 and CDR2 are MNHEY and SVGAGI. V was clipped by 4 bases and J by 1 base, with 13 bases between them.

V and J are TRBV10-3 and TRBJ1-2, with D perhaps matching TRBD1 (5 bases). Germline values: CDR1 ENHRY, CDR2 SYGVKD. The CDR3 has 11 residues. Trimming removed 9 bases from V and 6 bases from J, with 11 bases in between. The CDR3 here is CAIGAIHGYTF. DNA for the CDR3: TGTGCCATTGGGGCAATCCATGGCTACACCTTC.

The genes are TRBV5-1 and TRBJ1-2; D remains ambiguous. V lost 6 bases and J lost 8, with 11 bases in between. There are 11 residues in the CDR3. Germline CDR1 is SGHRS and CDR2 is YFSETQ. CDR3 amino acids: CASMDSGGYTF. The CDR3 nucleotides are TGCGCCAGCATGGATTCAGGAGGCTACACCTTC. Filled out from reference TRBV5-1 and TRBJ1-2, the complete variable domain reads KAGVTQTPRYLIKTRGQQVTLSCSPISGHRSVSWYQQTPGQGLQFLFEYFSETQRNKGNFPGRFSGRQFSNSRSEMNVSTLELGDSALYLCASMDSGGYTFGSGTRLTVV.

The chain employs TRBV5-4 and TRBJ2-7, with 9 bases fitting TRBD2. CDR3 length: 15 residues. Germline CDR1 SGHNT, CDR2 YYREEE (reference sequence). Unmatched junction bases numbered 9, after V lost 4 bases and J lost 4 bases. In DNA, the CDR3 is TGTGCCAGCAGCCCCGGCCGGGCGGGAGGGTACGAGCAGTACTTC. The encoded protein is CASSPGRAGGYEQYF.

The V and J genes are TRBV2 and TRBJ2-2; perhaps TRBD1 as D (5 bases). The CDR3 consists of 14 residues. Trimming pared 6 bases from V and 4 bases from J, leaving 12 bases between. CDR1 and CDR2 (germline): SNHLY, FYNNEI. The CDR3 region is CASSRVFGTGELFF. The CDR3 nucleotides are TGTGCCAGCAGCAGGGTGTTCGGCACCGGGGAGCTGTTTTTT.

The chain recombines TRBV5-6 with TRBJ2-1; D is undetermined. V was cut by 2 bases and J by 4 bases, with 7 bases left in between. The CDR3 is 13 residues long. The germline gives CDR1 SGHDT, CDR2 YYEEEE. As DNA, the CDR3 is TGTGCCAGCAGCTTCCGCAGTTACAATGAGCAGTTCTTC. Translation gives CASSFRSYNEQFF.

This chain uses TRBV6-5 with TRBJ1-2; 10 bases map to TRBD1. The CDR3 covers 14 residues. Germline V gene sequence: CDR1 MNHEY, CDR2 SVGAGI. Unmatched junction bases numbered 5, after V lost 2 bases and J lost 8 bases. Here the CDR3 reads CASSYQGTGEGYTF. CDR3 nucleotide sequence: TGTGCCAGCAGTTACCAAGGGACAGGGGAGGGCTACACCTTC.

The chain employs TRBV2 and TRBJ1-1, with 7 bases lining up with TRBD1. CDR3 length: 14 residues. CDR1 is SNHLY, CDR2 FYNNEI, per germline. V was clipped by 6 bases and J by 0 bases; unmatched bases: 4. CDR3 residues: CASRTGQLNTEAFF. CDR3 nucleotides: TGTGCCAGCAGGACGGGACAGTTGAACACTGAAGCTTTCTTT.

The chain has TRBV5-1 and TRBJ1-3; tentative D call: TRBD1 (6 bases). The CDR3 spans 15 residues. Germline CDR1 is SGHRS and CDR2 is YFSETQ. V shed 0 bases and J shed 7 bases, with 14 bases lying between them. CDR3 in DNA: TGCGCCAGCAGCTTGGTTGGGGGCGAGGGGAACACCATATATTTT. Protein product: CASSLVGGEGNTIYF. Combining the CDR3 with reference TRBV5-1 and TRBJ1-3 gives the whole variable domain KAGVTQTPRYLIKTRGQQVTLSCSPISGHRSVSWYQQTPGQGLQFLFEYFSETQRNKGNFPGRFSGRQFSNSRSEMNVSTLELGDSALYLCASSLVGGEGNTIYFGEGSWLTVV.

J is TRBJ1-4 and V is TRBV28; the D gene is possibly TRBD1 (6 bases). V was shortened by 10 bases and J by 12 bases, with 24 bases between the two germline ends. CDR3 length: 14 residues. From germline, CDR1 is MDHEN and CDR2 SYDVKM. The CDR3 sequence is CATLTGTRLGELFF. The CDR3 nucleotides are TGTGCCACCTTGACCGGGACACGGCTCGGGGAACTGTTTTTT.

The chain employs TRBV7-2 and TRBJ1-1, with D tentatively TRBD1 (6 bases). The CDR3 runs 12 residues. Germline V lookup: CDR1 SGHTA, CDR2 FQGNSA. The germline V and J ends were trimmed by 5 bases and 4 bases, with 8 bases remaining between them. The CDR3 is CASSEQGTEAFF. The CDR3 DNA is TGTGCCAGCAGCGAACAGGGCACTGAAGCTTTCTTT.